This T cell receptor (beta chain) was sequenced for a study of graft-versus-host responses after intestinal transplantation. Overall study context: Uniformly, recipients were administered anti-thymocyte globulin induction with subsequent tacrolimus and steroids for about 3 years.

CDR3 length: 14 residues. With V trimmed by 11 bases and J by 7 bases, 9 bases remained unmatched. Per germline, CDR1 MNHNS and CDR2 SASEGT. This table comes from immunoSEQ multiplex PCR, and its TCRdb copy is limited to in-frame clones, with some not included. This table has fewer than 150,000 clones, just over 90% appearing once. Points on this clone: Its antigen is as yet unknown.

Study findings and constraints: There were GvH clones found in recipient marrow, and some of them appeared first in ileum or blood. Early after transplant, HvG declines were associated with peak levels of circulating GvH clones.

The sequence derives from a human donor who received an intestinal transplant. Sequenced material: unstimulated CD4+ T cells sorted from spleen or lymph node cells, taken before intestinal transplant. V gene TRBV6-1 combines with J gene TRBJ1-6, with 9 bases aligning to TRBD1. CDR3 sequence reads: CAARYRGPNSPLHF. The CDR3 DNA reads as TGTGCCGCACGGTACAGGGGGCCCAATTCACCCCTCCACTTT.